A selection of T cell receptor beta chains follows, all from one sample in a study of blood T cell repertoires in COVID-19. Here immunoSEQ multiplex PCR was the method, and the copy in TCRdb shows in-frame clones only, minus some. The table includes 150,000 to 250,000 clones, 84% detected once. The source material was PBMCs or T cells enriched from blood (not recorded which). The source of these receptors is a man in his forties who had recovered from COVID-19. Both conserved end residues are part of each CDR3. Fields, in order: V gene, D gene, clone size, J gene, CDR3 DNA, CDR3 protein. D genes are given only for firm matches. Clone size is shown for a subset of rows, as once, few, many or a class of expanded clone.

TRBV30	TRBD1	once	TRBJ2-6	TGTGCCTGGGACAGGGAGTCCTCTGGGGCCAACGTCCTGACTTTC	CAWDRESSGANVLTF
TRBV19	.	.	TRBJ2-3	TGTGCCAGTAGTATAGGGACAGTTTTGGATACGCAGTATTTT	CASSIGTVLDTQYF
TRBV4-1	.	.	TRBJ2-6	TGCGCCAGCAGCCGCGACACATCTGGGGCCAACGTCCTGACTTTC	CASSRDTSGANVLTF
TRBV7-9	.	.	TRBJ1-3	TGTGCCAGCAGCCACAATAAATTTTCTGGAAACACCATATATTTT	CASSHNKFSGNTIYF
TRBV5-8	TRBD1	.	TRBJ2-1	TGTGCCAGCAGCTTCTACGACAGGGAAGGTGAGCAGTTCTTC	CASSFYDREGEQFF
TRBV4-3	.	.	TRBJ1-3	TGCGCCAGCAGCCAAGATCCAATTCAGTCAAACTCTGGAAACACCATATATTTT	CASSQDPIQSNSGNTIYF
TRBV29-1	TRBD1	.	TRBJ1-2	TGCAGCGTTGTAGGGAGAAAGGACAGGGGAAACTATGGCTACACCTTC	CSVVGRKDRGNYGYTF
TRBV5-4	TRBD1	few	TRBJ1-1	TGTGCCAGCAGCTCCCCGGGACAGGGATTTGGGCTGAACACTGAAGCTTTCTTT	CASSSPGQGFGLNTEAFF
TRBV6-5	.	.	TRBJ2-2	TGTGCCTCGCGGGGCGCGAACACCGGGGAGCTGTTTTTT	CASRGANTGELFF
TRBV7-3	.	.	TRBJ2-3	TGTGCCAGCAGCTTAATGGCGGGGCCCACAGATACGCAGTATTTT	CASSLMAGPTDTQYF
TRBV10-2	TRBD2	once	TRBJ2-2	TGCGCCAGCAGGAAGCGGGGGGGCGTCGCCGGGGAGCTGTTTTTT	CASRKRGGVAGELFF
TRBV6-5	.	.	TRBJ1-1	TGTGCCAGCTGTCATTCCGGGAGCGAAGCTTTCTTT	CASCHSGSEAFF
TRBV5-5	.	.	TRBJ1-6	TGTGCCAGCAGCTTGTCCGTCGGGGATTCACCCCTCCACTTT	CASSLSVGDSPLHF
TRBV18	TRBD1	.	TRBJ1-1	TGTGCCAGCTCACCACGGAGACAGGGGGAGAACACTGAAGCTTTCTTT	CASSPRRQGENTEAFF
TRBV2	TRBD1	.	TRBJ1-6	TGTGCCAGCAGTGATTTAGGACAGGGAGGGAATTCACCCCTCCACTTT	CASSDLGQGGNSPLHF
TRBV6-4	TRBD1	.	TRBJ2-7	TGTGCCAGCAGAGCTCCTAGGGACAGGGTTTACGAGCAGTACTTC	CASRAPRDRVYEQYF
TRBV28	.	once	TRBJ1-1	TGTGCCAGCACCCAAAAAACTGAAGCTTTCTTT	CASTQKTEAFF
TRBV29-1	TRBD2	.	TRBJ2-7	TGCAGCGTCTCCCCCACTAGCGCCATTTACGAGCAGTACTTC	CSVSPTSAIYEQYF
TRBV5-4	.	.	TRBJ1-3	TGTGCCAGCAGCTTGCGGGACAACTCTGGAAACACCATATATTTT	CASSLRDNSGNTIYF
TRBV19	TRBD1	.	TRBJ1-5	TGTGCCAGTAGTATAGTCAGGGGGCGCGACTTCCATTTT	CASSIVRGRDFHF
TRBV2	.	.	TRBJ2-7	TGTGCCAGCAGTGTCCGGGTTTTCTACGAGCAGTACTTC	CASSVRVFYEQYF
TRBV2	TRBD1	.	TRBJ1-6	TGTGCCAGCAGTGCTAGTGGGACAGAGAATTCACCCCTCCACTTT	CASSASGTENSPLHF